Sequencing of this TCR beta chain was carried out in a study of identical twins. A word on this clonotype: Its antigen is unknown. A junction end diverges from the germline sequence, so it may reflect a read error.

Points from the study as a whole: It was possible that invariant MAIT and iNKT cells partly confounded the zero-insertion analyses.

Via MiXCR, TCRdb re-called the 5' RACE reads, giving one row per CDR3 protein. The sample consists of around 1.7 million distinct CDR3 sequences, around 29% of them appearing once. Germline loops: CDR1 MDHEN, CDR2 SYDVKM. The CDR3 is made up of 12 amino acids. Sequencing was done on a sample of cord blood. The receptor was derived from a newborn girl in good health. The chain carries TRBV28 and TRBJ2-1; D unclear. The DNA for the CDR3 is TGTGCCAGCACCGAAGAAAGCAATGGGCAGTTCTTC. This encodes CASTEESNGQFF.